The clone carrying this TCR beta chain was detected a few times. Its cognate antigen is unknown. This sample was included in a study of T-cell memory formation after mild COVID-19. Study information: Across donors, TCR clusters were largely donor specific. Study-level findings and limits: The finding that pre-infection memory included some responding clones suggested that cross-reactive memory joined. In second-wave clones peaking day 37, SARS-CoV-2 specificity remained unconfirmed. CD4+ clones that contracted lay mainly in CM and EM; CD8+ ones lay in EMRA.

TCRdb independently ran MiXCR on the 5' RACE reads; one entry per CDR3 protein. Among 300,000 to 400,000 distinct CDR3 sequences listed, 25% to 30% were seen once. Germline V CDR1 and CDR2: MRHNA, SNTAGT. This CDR3 region has 14 residues. The V end was cut by 5 bases, the J end by 4 bases, with 12 bases between. The clonotype originates from an adult woman who had mild COVID-19 (a few samples of this study predate the infection). Cell type and time point are not known. The sequencing sample was made of PBMCs or a T cell subset sorted from them (not recorded which). The chain is built from TRBV6-4 and TRBJ2-1; perhaps TRBD1 as D (6 bases). CDR3 nucleotide sequence: TGTGCCAGCAGTCCAGGGGACCGATACAATGAGCAGTTCTTC. It translates to CASSPGDRYNEQFF.